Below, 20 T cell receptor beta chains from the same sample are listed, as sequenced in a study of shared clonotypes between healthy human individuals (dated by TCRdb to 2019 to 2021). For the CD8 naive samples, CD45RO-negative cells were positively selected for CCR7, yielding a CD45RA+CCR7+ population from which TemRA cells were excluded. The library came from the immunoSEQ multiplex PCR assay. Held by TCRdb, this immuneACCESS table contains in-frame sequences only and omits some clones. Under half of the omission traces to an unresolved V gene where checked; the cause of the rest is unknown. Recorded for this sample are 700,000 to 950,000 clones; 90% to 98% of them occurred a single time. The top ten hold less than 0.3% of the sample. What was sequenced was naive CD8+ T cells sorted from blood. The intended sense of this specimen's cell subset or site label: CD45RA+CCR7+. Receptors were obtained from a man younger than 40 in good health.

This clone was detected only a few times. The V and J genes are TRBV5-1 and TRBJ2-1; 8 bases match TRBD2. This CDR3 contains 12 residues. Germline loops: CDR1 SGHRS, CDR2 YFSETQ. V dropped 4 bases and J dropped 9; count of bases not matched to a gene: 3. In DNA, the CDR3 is TGCGCCAGCAGCCTCGGGACTAGTGAGCAGTTCTTC. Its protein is CASSLGTSEQFF. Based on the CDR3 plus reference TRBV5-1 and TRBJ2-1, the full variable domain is KAGVTQTPRYLIKTRGQQVTLSCSPISGHRSVSWYQQTPGQGLQFLFEYFSETQRNKGNFPGRFSGRQFSNSRSEMNVSTLELGDSALYLCASSLGTSEQFFGPGTRLTVL.

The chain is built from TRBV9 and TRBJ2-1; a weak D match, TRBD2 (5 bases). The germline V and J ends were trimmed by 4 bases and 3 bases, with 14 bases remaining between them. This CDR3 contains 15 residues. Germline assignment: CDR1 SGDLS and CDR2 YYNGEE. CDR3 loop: CASSPDGVGYNEQFF. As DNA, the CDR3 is TGTGCCAGCAGCCCGGACGGGGTCGGCTACAATGAGCAGTTCTTC. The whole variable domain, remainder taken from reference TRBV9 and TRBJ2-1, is DSGVTQTPKHLITATGQRVTLRCSPRSGDLSVYWYQQSLDQGLQFLIQYYNGEERAKGNILERFSAQQFPDLHSELNLSSLELGDSALYFCASSPDGVGYNEQFFGPGTRLTVL.

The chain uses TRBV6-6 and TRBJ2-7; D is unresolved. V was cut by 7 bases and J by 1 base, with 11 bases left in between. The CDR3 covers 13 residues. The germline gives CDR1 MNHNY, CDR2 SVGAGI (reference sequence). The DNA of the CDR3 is TGTGCCAGCACCCCCCAGTATTCCTACGAGCAGTACTTC. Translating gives CASTPQYSYEQYF.

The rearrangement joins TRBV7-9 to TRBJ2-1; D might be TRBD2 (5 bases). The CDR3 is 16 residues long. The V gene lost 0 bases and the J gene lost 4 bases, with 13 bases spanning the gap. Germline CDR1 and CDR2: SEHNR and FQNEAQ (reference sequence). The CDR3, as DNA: TGTGCCAGCAGCTTAGCCCTAGCAGTAAATTACAATGAGCAGTTCTTC. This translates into CASSLALAVNYNEQFF. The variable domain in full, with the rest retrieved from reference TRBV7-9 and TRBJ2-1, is DTGVSQNPRHKITKRGQNVTFRCDPISEHNRLYWYRQTLGQGPEFLTYFQNEAQLEKSRLLSDRFSAERPKGSFSTLEIQRTEQGDSAMYLCASSLALAVNYNEQFFGPGTRLTVL.

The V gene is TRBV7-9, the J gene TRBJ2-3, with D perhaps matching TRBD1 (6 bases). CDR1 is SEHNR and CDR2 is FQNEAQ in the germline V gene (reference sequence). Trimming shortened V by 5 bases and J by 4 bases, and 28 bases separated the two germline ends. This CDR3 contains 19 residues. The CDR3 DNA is TGTGCCAGCAGCCAAACACCGTACCCGGACAGAAAGAGGCCAGATACGCAGTATTTT. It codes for CASSQTPYPDRKRPDTQYF. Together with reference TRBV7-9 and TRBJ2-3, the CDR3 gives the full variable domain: DTGVSQNPRHKITKRGQNVTFRCDPISEHNRLYWYRQTLGQGPEFLTYFQNEAQLEKSRLLSDRFSAERPKGSFSTLEIQRTEQGDSAMYLCASSQTPYPDRKRPDTQYFGPGTRLTVL.

CDR3 amino acids: CASSGQWGLKYNEQFF. CDR3 DNA sequence: TGTGCCAGCAGTGGACAGTGGGGTTTAAAGTACAATGAGCAGTTCTTC. The rearrangement links TRBV25-1 to TRBJ2-1; D might be TRBD1 (5 bases). The V and J ends lost 4 bases and 4 bases respectively, with 17 bases between them. There are 16 residues in the CDR3. Germline CDR1 is MGHDK and CDR2 is SYGVNS.

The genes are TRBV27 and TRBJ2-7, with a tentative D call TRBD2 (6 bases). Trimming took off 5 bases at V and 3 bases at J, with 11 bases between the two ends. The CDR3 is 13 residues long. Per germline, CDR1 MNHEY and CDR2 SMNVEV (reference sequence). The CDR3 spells CASSRRENYEQYF. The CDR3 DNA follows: TGTGCCAGCAGTCGCCGGGAGAACTACGAGCAGTACTTC.

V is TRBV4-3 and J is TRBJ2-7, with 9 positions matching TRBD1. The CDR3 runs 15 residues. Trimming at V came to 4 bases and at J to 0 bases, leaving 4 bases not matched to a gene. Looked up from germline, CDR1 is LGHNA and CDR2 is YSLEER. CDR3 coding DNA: TGCGCCAGCAGCCTCGACAGGGGGGACTCCTACGAGCAGTACTTC. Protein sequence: CASSLDRGDSYEQYF.

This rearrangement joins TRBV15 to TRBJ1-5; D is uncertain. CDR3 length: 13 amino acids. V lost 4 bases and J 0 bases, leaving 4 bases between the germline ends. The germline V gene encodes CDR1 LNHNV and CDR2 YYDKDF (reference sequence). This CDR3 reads CATSTLSNQPQHF. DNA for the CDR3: TGTGCCACCAGCACCCTTAGCAATCAGCCCCAGCATTTT.

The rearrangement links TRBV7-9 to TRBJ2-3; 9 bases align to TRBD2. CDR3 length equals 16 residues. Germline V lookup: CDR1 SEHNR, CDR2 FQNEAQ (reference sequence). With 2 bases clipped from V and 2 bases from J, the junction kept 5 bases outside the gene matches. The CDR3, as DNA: TGTGCCAGCAGCTTATTGTCTAGCGGGAACACAGATACGCAGTATTTT. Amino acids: CASSLLSSGNTDTQYF.

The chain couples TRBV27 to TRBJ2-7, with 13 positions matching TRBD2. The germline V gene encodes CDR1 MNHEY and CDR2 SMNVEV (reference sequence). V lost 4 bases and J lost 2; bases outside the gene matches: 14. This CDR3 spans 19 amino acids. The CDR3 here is CASSSRTGGLAGPAYEQYF. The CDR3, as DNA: TGTGCCAGCAGTTCCCGGACGGGGGGACTAGCGGGACCAGCCTACGAGCAGTACTTC.

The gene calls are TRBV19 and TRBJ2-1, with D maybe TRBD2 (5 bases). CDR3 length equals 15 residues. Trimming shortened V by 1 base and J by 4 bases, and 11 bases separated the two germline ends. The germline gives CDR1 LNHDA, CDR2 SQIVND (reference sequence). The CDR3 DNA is TGTGCCAGTAGTATAGTTGGACTGAGTTACAATGAGCAGTTCTTC. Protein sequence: CASSIVGLSYNEQFF.

The chain's CDR3 is CASSSRGFYEQYF. The CDR3 DNA follows: TGTGCCAGCAGTTCGCGAGGATTCTACGAGCAGTACTTC. The rearrangement uses TRBV27 and TRBJ2-7; D is ambiguous. CDR1 and CDR2 (germline): MNHEY, SMNVEV (reference sequence). The CDR3 runs to 13 residues. The V and J ends lost 4 bases and 3 bases respectively, with 10 bases between them.

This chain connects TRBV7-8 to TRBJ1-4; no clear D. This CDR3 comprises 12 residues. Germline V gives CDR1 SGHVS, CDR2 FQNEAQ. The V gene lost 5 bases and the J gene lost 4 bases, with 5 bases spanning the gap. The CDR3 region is CASSLHNEKLFF. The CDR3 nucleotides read TGTGCCAGCAGCCTTCATAATGAAAAACTGTTTTTT. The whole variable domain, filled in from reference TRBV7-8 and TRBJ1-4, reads GAGVSQSPRYKVAKRGQDVALRCDPISGHVSLFWYQQALGQGPEFLTYFQNEAQLDKSGLPSDRFFAERPEGSVSTLKIQRTQQEDSAVYLCASSLHNEKLFFGSGTQLSVL.

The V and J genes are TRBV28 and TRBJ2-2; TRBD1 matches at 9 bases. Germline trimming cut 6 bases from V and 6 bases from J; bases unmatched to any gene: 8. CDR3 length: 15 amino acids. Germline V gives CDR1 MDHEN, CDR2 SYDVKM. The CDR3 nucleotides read TGTGCCAGCAGCCCCGGGACAGGGTACGCCGGGGAGCTGTTTTTT. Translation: CASSPGTGYAGELFF.

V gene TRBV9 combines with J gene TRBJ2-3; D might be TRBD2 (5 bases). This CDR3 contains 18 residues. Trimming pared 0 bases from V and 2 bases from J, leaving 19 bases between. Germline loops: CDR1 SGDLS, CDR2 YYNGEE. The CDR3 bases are TGTGCCAGCAGCGTAGCCGGGGTCCTATTCCCATCCACAGATACGCAGTATTTT. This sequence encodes CASSVAGVLFPSTDTQYF. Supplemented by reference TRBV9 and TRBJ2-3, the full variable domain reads DSGVTQTPKHLITATGQRVTLRCSPRSGDLSVYWYQQSLDQGLQFLIQYYNGEERAKGNILERFSAQQFPDLHSELNLSSLELGDSALYFCASSVAGVLFPSTDTQYFGPGTRLTVL.

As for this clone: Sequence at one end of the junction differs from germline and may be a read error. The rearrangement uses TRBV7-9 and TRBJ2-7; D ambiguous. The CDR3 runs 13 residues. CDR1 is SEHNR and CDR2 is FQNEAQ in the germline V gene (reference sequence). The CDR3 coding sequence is TGTGCCAGCAGCTTAGTATTCTCCCACGAGCAGTACTTC. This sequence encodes CASSLVFSHEQYF. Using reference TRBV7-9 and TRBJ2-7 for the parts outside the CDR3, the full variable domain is DTGVSQNPRHKITKRGQNVTFRCDPISEHNRLYWYRQTLGQGPEFLTYFQNEAQLEKSRLLSDRFSAERPKGSFSTLEIQRTEQGDSAMYLCASSLVFSHEQYFGPGTRLTVT.

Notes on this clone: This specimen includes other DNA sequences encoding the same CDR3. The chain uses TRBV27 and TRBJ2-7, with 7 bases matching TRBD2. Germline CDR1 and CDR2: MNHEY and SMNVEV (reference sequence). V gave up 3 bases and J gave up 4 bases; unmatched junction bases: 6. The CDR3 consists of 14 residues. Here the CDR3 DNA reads TGTGCCAGCAGTTTTGCGGGAGCTGGGTACGAGCAGTACTTC. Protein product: CASSFAGAGYEQYF.

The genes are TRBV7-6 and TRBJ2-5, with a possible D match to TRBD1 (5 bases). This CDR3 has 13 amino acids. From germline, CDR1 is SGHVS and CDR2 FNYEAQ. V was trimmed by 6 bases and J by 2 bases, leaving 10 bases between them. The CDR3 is CASRGHDQETQYF. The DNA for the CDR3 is TGTGCCAGCAGAGGACACGATCAAGAGACCCAGTACTTC.

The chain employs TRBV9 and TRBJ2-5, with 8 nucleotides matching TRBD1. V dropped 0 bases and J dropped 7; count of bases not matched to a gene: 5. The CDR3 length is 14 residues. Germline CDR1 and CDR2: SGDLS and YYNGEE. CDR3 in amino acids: CASSVGTGGMTQYF. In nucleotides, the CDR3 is TGTGCCAGCAGCGTAGGTACAGGGGGTATGACCCAGTACTTC.